This T cell receptor beta chain was found in a study of T cell responses to AZD1222 COVID-19 vaccine. Broader study findings: Of spike-specific TCRs, nearly half reportedly target regions left unmutated in variants. None of the repertoires were sampled until the peak T cell response had passed.

The repertoire was sequenced with immunoSEQ multiplex PCR; TCRdb's copy has only in-frame clones and lacks some. The top ten clones hold around 3.4% of a sample with more than 70,000 clones, about nine tenths of them seen once. Second doses were pooled across both intervals (about 4 or about 12 weeks). Germline-derived CDR1 and CDR2 are SNHLY and FYNNEI. V lost 0 bases and J 7 bases, leaving 10 bases between the germline ends. CDR3 length: 15 residues. Concerning this clone itself: The antigen is not known.

The chain links TRBV2 to TRBJ1-6; no definite D call. The sequencing here drew on peripheral blood, taken 28 days after the second AZD1222 dose. The sequence came from an adult who received the AZD1222 COVID-19 vaccine. In DNA form, the CDR3 reads TGTGCCAGCAGTGAAGCTGGAAATCCGAATTCACCCCTCCACTTT. The encoded protein is CASSEAGNPNSPLHF. The full variable domain, in which reference TRBV2 and TRBJ1-6 provide the parts outside the CDR3, is EPEVTQTPSHQVTQMGQEVILRCVPISNHLYFYWYRQILGQKVEFLVSFYNNEISEKSEIFDDQFSVERPDGSNFTLKIRSTKLEDSAMYFCASSEAGNPNSPLHFGNGTRLTVT.